The 30 T cell receptor beta chains given below trace back to one sample, sequenced in a study of technical replicates of blood from several donors. Sequencing was performed with immunoSEQ multiplex PCR; in TCRdb, only in-frame clones are kept and a portion is missing. This sample has 91,000 or so clones; approximately 95% occur once, and the top ten carry roughly 0.2%. Sequencing used T cells isolated from PBMCs. These receptors all stem from a human donor in good health.

The rearrangement links TRBV5-1 to TRBJ2-6; 7 nucleotides agree with TRBD1. This CDR3 has 17 residues. CDR1 and CDR2 from the germline V gene are SGHRS and YFSETQ. Trimming took 3 bases from V and 4 from J; bases not matched to a gene: 10. The CDR3 DNA follows: TGCGCCAGCAGCTCCCATTCGACAGGGACCGGGGCCAACGTCCTGACTTTC. Its protein is CASSSHSTGTGANVLTF.

J is TRBJ1-2 and V is TRBV29-1, with D unclear. The CDR3 runs to 12 residues. Germline-derived CDR1 and CDR2 are SQVTM and ANQGSEA. The ends were cut back, 5 bases at V and 9 bases at J, with 16 bases in the middle. CDR3 sequence reads: CSVLVIAGSYTF. CDR3 coding DNA: TGCAGCGTTTTGGTTATAGCGGGAAGCTACACCTTC.

The J gene is TRBJ2-2, the V gene TRBV5-6, with D possibly TRBD2 on 7 matching bases. The CDR3 has 12 amino acids. Looked up from germline, CDR1 is SGHDT and CDR2 is YYEEEE. V was pared by 7 bases and J by 5 bases, with 9 bases between. CDR3 region: CASAGATGELFF. In DNA form, the CDR3 reads TGTGCCAGCGCGGGGGCTACCGGGGAGCTGTTTTTT. The variable domain in full, with the rest retrieved from reference TRBV5-6 and TRBJ2-2, is DAGVTQSPTHLIKTRGQQVTLRCSPKSGHDTVSWYQQALGQGPQFIFQYYEEEERQRGNFPDRFSGHQFPNYSSELNVNALLLGDSALYLCASAGATGELFFGEGSRLTVL.

This sequence joins TRBV7-2 and TRBJ2-2; no firm D call. Trimming left V 5 bases short and J 2 bases short, with 9 bases between. The CDR3 is 14 amino acids. Germline lookup yields CDR1 SGHTA and CDR2 FQGNSA. The CDR3 sequence: CASSRSYNTGELFF. The DNA of the CDR3 is TGTGCCAGCAGCCGAAGCTATAACACCGGGGAGCTGTTTTTT.

The chain employs TRBV4-1 and TRBJ2-3; tentatively, D is TRBD2 (6 bases). This CDR3 has 14 amino acids. V was clipped by 4 bases and J by 0 bases, with 8 bases between them. The germline V gene encodes CDR1 MGHRA and CDR2 YSYEKL. The CDR3 here is CASSPSGSTDTQYF. The CDR3 DNA is TGCGCCAGCAGCCCGAGCGGGAGCACAGATACGCAGTATTTT.

V is TRBV27 and J is TRBJ2-1; a weak D match, TRBD2 (6 bases). This CDR3 comprises 14 residues. Germline-derived CDR1 and CDR2 are MNHEY and SMNVEV (reference sequence). The V end lost 7 bases, the J end lost 3 bases, and 13 bases lay between the germline ends. This CDR3 reads CASTPGLHYNEQFF. The CDR3, as DNA: TGTGCCAGCACCCCGGGACTTCACTACAATGAGCAGTTCTTC.

V usage is TRBV9 and J usage is TRBJ1-2; unclear D gene. Between the trimmed V and J ends, which lost 3 bases and 4 bases, there was a span of 13 bases. Germline CDR1 reads SGDLS; CDR2 reads YYNGEE. The CDR3 runs 14 residues. CDR3 DNA: TGTGCCAGCAGCGACGGGAGCCCGCCCTATGGCTACACCTTC. Amino acid sequence: CASSDGSPPYGYTF.

The CDR3 coding sequence is TGCGCCAGCAGCTCGCCTTCCGGACAGCGTGCGAATTCACCCCTCCACTTT. As protein: CASSSPSGQRANSPLHF. The chain recombines TRBV5-1 with TRBJ1-6; D perhaps matches TRBD1 (6 bases). This CDR3 has 17 amino acids. In germline, CDR1 is SGHRS, CDR2 YFSETQ. Trimming stripped 3 bases from V and 7 bases from J, with 20 bases between.

J is TRBJ2-2 and V is TRBV10-2; D gene ambiguous. The V end was cut by 8 bases, the J end by 8 bases, with 21 bases between. This CDR3 spans 15 amino acids. Germline V gene data show CDR1 as WSHSY and CDR2 as SAAADI. Here the CDR3 reads CASSVRVERVGELFF. CDR3 bases: TGCGCCAGCTCAGTCCGTGTGGAACGGGTTGGGGAGCTGTTTTTT.

J is TRBJ2-5 and V is TRBV28; D gene unclear. This CDR3 contains 11 residues. Germline CDR1 and CDR2: MDHEN and SYDVKM. Trimming pared 6 bases from V and 5 bases from J, leaving 7 bases between. CDR3: CASSSPETQYF. In DNA form, the CDR3 reads TGTGCCAGCAGCTCCCCTGAGACCCAGTACTTC.

This clone was seen only once. The genes are TRBV18 and TRBJ2-7; D gene uncertain. The CDR3 runs 14 residues. Trimming shortened V by 1 base and J by 4 bases, and 11 bases separated the two germline ends. CDR1 is KGHSH and CDR2 is LQKENI in the germline V gene. CDR3 DNA: TGTGCCAGCTCACCACAGGCCGGGTCATACGAGCAGTACTTC. As protein: CASSPQAGSYEQYF.

CDR3 residues: CASSSPPSGYTF. In DNA form, the CDR3 reads TGTGCCAGCAGCTCACCGCCTAGTGGCTACACCTTC. The chain uses TRBV7-8 and TRBJ1-2, with D hard to call. The germline V gene encodes CDR1 SGHVS and CDR2 FQNEAQ. Trimming shortened V by 4 bases and J by 7 bases, and 10 bases separated the two germline ends. The CDR3 length is 12 residues.

This clone was seen once. The CDR3 DNA sequence: TGTGCCAGCTCACCTCGACAGGGACGGAATGAAAAACTGTTTTTT. This gives the protein CASSPRQGRNEKLFF. This chain uses TRBV18 with TRBJ1-4; the match to TRBD1 covers 7 bases. Germline V gene data show CDR1 as KGHSH and CDR2 as LQKENI. The CDR3 runs to 15 residues. Trimming took 3 bases from V and 5 from J; bases not matched to a gene: 6.

This clone was counted once. This chain joins TRBV7-3 and TRBJ1-1, with D perhaps matching TRBD1 (6 bases). The CDR3 length is 16 residues. Trimming removed 5 bases at V and 0 bases at J, with 16 bases between. CDR1 SGHTA and CDR2 FQGTGA come from the germline V gene. The CDR3 nucleotides are TGTGCCAGCAGCAAGACAGCGGACAGAATGAACACTGAAGCTTTCTTT. Its protein product is CASSKTADRMNTEAFF.

The chain couples TRBV19 to TRBJ1-3, with 8 bases matching TRBD1. The CDR3 has 15 amino acids. Trimming removed 3 bases from V and 3 bases from J; junction bases left unmatched: 4. Germline CDR1 LNHDA, CDR2 SQIVND (reference sequence). CDR3 nucleotide sequence: TGTGCCAGTAGTATTAAGACAGGGGTTGGAAACACCATATATTTT. Translation: CASSIKTGVGNTIYF. Supplemented by reference TRBV19 and TRBJ1-3, the full variable domain reads DGGITQSPKYLFRKEGQNVTLSCEQNLNHDAMYWYRQDPGQGLRLIYYSQIVNDFQKGDIAEGYSVSREKKESFPLTVTSAQKNPTAFYLCASSIKTGVGNTIYFGEGSWLTVV.

The chain uses TRBV7-8 and TRBJ2-3; 7 nucleotides match TRBD2. The CDR3 runs 18 residues. Looked up from germline, CDR1 is SGHVS and CDR2 is FQNEAQ. V lost 6 bases to trimming and J lost 0 bases; unmatched junction nucleotides: 15. In DNA form, the CDR3 reads TGTGCCAGCAGACCCGAAAGCATACTAGCGACTAGCACAGATACGCAGTATTTT. It is translated as CASRPESILATSTDTQYF.

The chain uses TRBV9 and TRBJ1-2, with D possibly matching TRBD1 (5 bases). Germline-derived CDR1 and CDR2 are SGDLS and YYNGEE. The CDR3 has 16 residues. Deletions cut 1 base from V and 4 bases from J, with 17 bases between. CDR3 sequence: CASSVRGDRPLYGYTF. The CDR3 region has the DNA TGTGCCAGCAGCGTACGAGGAGACAGACCTCTCTATGGCTACACCTTC.

This chain connects TRBV19 to TRBJ2-3; tentatively, D is TRBD2 (7 bases). Trimming left V 11 bases short and J 2 bases short, with 17 bases between. CDR3 length: 14 residues. CDR1 and CDR2 from the germline V gene are LNHDA and SQIVND (reference sequence). In nucleotides, the CDR3 is TGTGCCGCTGGGGGCGGGAGTGTCACAGATACGCAGTATTTT. It yields the protein CAAGGGSVTDTQYF.

V is TRBV7-9 and J is TRBJ2-1; D is perhaps TRBD2 (5 bases). The CDR3 totals 14 residues. CDR1 SEHNR and CDR2 FQNEAQ come from the germline V gene (reference sequence). V was pared by 4 bases and J by 5 bases, with 12 bases between. CDR3 sequence (DNA): TGTGCCAGCAGCTCAAATGGAGGCCACAATGAGCAGTTCTTC. Amino acids: CASSSNGGHNEQFF.

The gene calls are TRBV15 and TRBJ2-3; a weak D match, TRBD2 (5 bases). Trimming cost V 5 bases and J 3 bases, with 12 bases left between them. The CDR3 totals 14 residues. The germline CDR1 and CDR2 sequences are LNHNV and YYDKDF (reference sequence). The CDR3 bases are TGTGCCACCAGCCGAAATAGCGAAACAGATACGCAGTATTTT. It is translated as CATSRNSETDTQYF.

This sequence joins TRBV30 and TRBJ1-1; D not resolved. The CDR3 contains 13 residues. CDR1 GTSNPN and CDR2 SVGIG come from the germline V gene (reference sequence). Trimming shortened V by 4 bases and J by 1 base, and 10 bases separated the two germline ends. The CDR3 nucleotides are TGTGCCTGGAACCGGGTACGGAACACTGAAGCTTTCTTT. It is translated as CAWNRVRNTEAFF.

The V gene is TRBV2, the J gene TRBJ1-1, with a weak D call TRBD1 (6 bases). V shed 6 bases and J shed 1 base, with 15 bases lying between them. This CDR3 region has 15 residues. Germline loops: CDR1 SNHLY, CDR2 FYNNEI. In DNA form, the CDR3 reads TGTGCCAGCAGCGAACGGGGCAGGGGGAACACTGAAGCTTTCTTT. It is translated as CASSERGRGNTEAFF.

This clone was seen a single time. This chain connects TRBV2 to TRBJ1-1, with D maybe TRBD1 (5 bases). Germline assignment: CDR1 SNHLY and CDR2 FYNNEI. The CDR3 totals 14 residues. The germline V and J ends were trimmed by 4 bases and 4 bases, with 13 bases remaining between them. The CDR3 loop reads CASSVGHQGTEAFF. CDR3 DNA: TGTGCCAGCAGTGTAGGCCACCAGGGCACTGAAGCTTTCTTT.

Comments on this clone: At one of its ends the junction is not consistent with the germline gene, which may arise from a read error. The genes are TRBV7-7 and TRBJ2-7, with D tentatively TRBD1 (5 bases). Germline CDR1 reads SSHAT; CDR2 reads FNYEAQ (reference sequence). This CDR3 has 13 residues. DNA for the CDR3: TGTGCTAGCAGCCCAGGGATCAACTACGAGCAGTACTTC. Translated, it gives CASSPGINYEQYF.

The chain recombines TRBV19 with TRBJ1-5; no firm D call. CDR1 LNHDA and CDR2 SQIVND come from the germline V gene (reference sequence). This CDR3 has 13 amino acids. V lost 0 bases and J 5 bases, leaving 5 bases between the germline ends. The CDR3 spells CASSIDPYQPQHF. CDR3 DNA sequence: TGTGCCAGTAGTATAGATCCTTATCAGCCCCAGCATTTT.

This sequence joins TRBV16 and TRBJ1-1; perhaps TRBD1 as D (6 bases). The length of the CDR3 is 15 residues. Germline V gives CDR1 KGHSY, CDR2 FQNENV. Trimming removed 4 bases at V and 0 bases at J, with 12 bases between. CDR3 sequence reads: CASSPPGAMNTEAFF. For the CDR3, the DNA is TGTGCCAGCAGCCCGCCAGGGGCCATGAACACTGAAGCTTTCTTT.

This chain connects TRBV5-4 to TRBJ2-2; D is unclear. CDR3 size: 15 residues. V was pared by 4 bases and J by 1 base, with 11 bases between. Germline V lookup: CDR1 SGHNT, CDR2 YYREEE (reference sequence). CDR3 sequence: CASSTVLGNTGELFF. The CDR3 DNA reads TGTGCCAGCAGCACCGTCCTAGGGAACACCGGGGAGCTGTTTTTT.

This clone occurred once. V gene TRBV2 combines with J gene TRBJ2-7; TRBD2 agrees at 9 bases. CDR1 is SNHLY and CDR2 is FYNNEI in the germline V gene. Unmatched junction bases numbered 7, after V lost 10 bases and J lost 6 bases. CDR3 length: 12 amino acids. DNA of the CDR3: TGTGCCACCTTAGCGGGGGTAGCCGAGCAGTACTTC. Its protein product is CATLAGVAEQYF.

The chain uses TRBV4-1 and TRBJ1-2, with 8 bases identical to TRBD1. V gave up 1 base and J gave up 2 bases; unmatched junction bases: 3. The CDR3 is 15 residues long. The germline gives CDR1 MGHRA, CDR2 YSYEKL. CDR3 protein: CASSQGTGTNYGYTF. As DNA, the CDR3 is TGCGCCAGCAGCCAAGGGACAGGGACCAACTATGGCTACACCTTC.

The gene calls are TRBV2 and TRBJ1-4, with D hard to call. Germline V gene data show CDR1 as SNHLY and CDR2 as FYNNEI. The V and J ends lost 6 bases and 3 bases respectively, with 17 bases between them. This CDR3 has 16 residues. CDR3 nucleotides: TGTGCCAGCAGCCATAGGGATCCCGGGGCTAATGAAAAACTGTTTTTT. Amino acids: CASSHRDPGANEKLFF.